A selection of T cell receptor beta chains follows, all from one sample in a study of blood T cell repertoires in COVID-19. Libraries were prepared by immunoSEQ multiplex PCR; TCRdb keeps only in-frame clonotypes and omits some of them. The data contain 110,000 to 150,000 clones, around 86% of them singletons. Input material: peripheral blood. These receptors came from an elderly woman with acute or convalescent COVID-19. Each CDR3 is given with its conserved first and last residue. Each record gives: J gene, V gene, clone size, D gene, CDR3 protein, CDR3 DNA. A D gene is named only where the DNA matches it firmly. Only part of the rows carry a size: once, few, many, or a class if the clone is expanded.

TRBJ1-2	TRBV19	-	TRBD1	CASSSPGTGRNYGYTF	TGTGCCAGTAGTTCCCCCGGGACAGGGAGGAACTATGGCTACACCTTC
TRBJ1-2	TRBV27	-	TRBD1	CASSRQGPFYGYTF	TGTGCCAGCAGTCGACAGGGTCCTTTCTATGGCTACACCTTC
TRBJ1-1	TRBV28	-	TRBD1	CASRSRRTGVLEAFF	TGTGCCAGCAGATCCCGCCGGACAGGGGTCTTGGAAGCTTTCTTT
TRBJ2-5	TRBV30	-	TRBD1	CAWSLRQGGQETQYF	TGTGCCTGGAGTCTAAGACAGGGGGGACAAGAGACCCAGTACTTC
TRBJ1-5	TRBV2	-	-	CASSDYRDQPQHF	TGTGCCAGCAGTGATTACAGGGACCAGCCCCAGCATTTT
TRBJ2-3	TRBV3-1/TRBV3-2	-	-	CASSQDLADTQYF	TGTGCCAGCAGCCAAGATCTAGCGGATACGCAGTATTTT
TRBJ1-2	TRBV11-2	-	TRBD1	CASSLDRGRNYGYTF	TGTGCCAGCAGCCTCGACAGGGGGCGAAACTATGGCTACACCTTC
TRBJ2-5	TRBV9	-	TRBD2	CASSVGLAVQETQYF	TGTGCCAGCAGCGTAGGACTAGCGGTCCAAGAGACCCAGTACTTC
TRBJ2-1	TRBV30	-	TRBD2	CAWSVLAGAGNEQFF	TGTGCCTGGAGTGTTCTAGCGGGAGCGGGGAATGAGCAGTTCTTC
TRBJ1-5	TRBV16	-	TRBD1	CASSQLTGGLGQPQHF	TGTGCCAGCAGCCAATTAACAGGGGGCTTAGGTCAGCCCCAGCATTTT
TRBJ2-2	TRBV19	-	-	CASNPGLLNTGELFF	TGTGCCAGTAACCCGGGACTTTTGAACACCGGGGAGCTGTTTTTT
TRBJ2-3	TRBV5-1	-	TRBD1	CASSSSGGSADTQYF	TGCGCCAGCAGCTCTTCAGGGGGCTCCGCAGATACGCAGTATTTT
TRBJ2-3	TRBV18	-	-	CASSPFLDTQYF	TGTGCCAGCTCACCATTTCTCGATACGCAGTATTTT
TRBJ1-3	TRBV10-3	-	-	CAISEAGKGTIYF	TGTGCCATCAGTGAGGCAGGGAAAGGCACCATATATTTT
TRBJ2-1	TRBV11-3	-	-	CASSPGSMYEQFF	TGTGCCAGCAGCCCCGGGAGTATGTATGAGCAGTTCTTC
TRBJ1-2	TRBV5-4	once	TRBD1	CASSSPGQGAGNYGYTF	TGTGCCAGCAGCTCCCCGGGACAGGGGGCTGGGAACTATGGCTACACCTTC
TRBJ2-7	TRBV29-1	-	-	CSVGDTYEQYF	TGCAGCGTTGGTGACACCTACGAGCAGTACTTC
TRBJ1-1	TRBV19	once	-	CASSIDEVEAFF	TGTGCCAGTAGTATAGACGAGGTTGAAGCTTTCTTT
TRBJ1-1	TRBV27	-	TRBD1	CASMWRAGGPKAFF	TGTGCCAGCATGTGGAGGGCAGGGGGACCAAAAGCTTTCTTT
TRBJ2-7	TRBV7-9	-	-	CASSPSIGAHEQYF	TGTGCCAGCAGCCCCTCTATTGGAGCCCACGAGCAGTACTTC
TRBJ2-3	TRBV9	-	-	CASSVATGGTSNTQYF	TGTGCCAGCAGCGTAGCGACAGGGGGGACTAGTAATACGCAGTATTTT
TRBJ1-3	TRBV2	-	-	CASSVRGRQGNTIYF	TGTGCCAGCAGTGTCAGGGGCCGCCAAGGAAACACCATATATTTT
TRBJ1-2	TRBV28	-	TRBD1	CASSQAGTGYGYTF	TGTGCCAGCAGTCAAGCAGGGACAGGATATGGCTACACCTTC
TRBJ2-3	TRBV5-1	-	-	CASSFGWDIESTDTQYF	TGCGCCAGCAGCTTTGGTTGGGACATCGAAAGCACAGATACGCAGTATTTT